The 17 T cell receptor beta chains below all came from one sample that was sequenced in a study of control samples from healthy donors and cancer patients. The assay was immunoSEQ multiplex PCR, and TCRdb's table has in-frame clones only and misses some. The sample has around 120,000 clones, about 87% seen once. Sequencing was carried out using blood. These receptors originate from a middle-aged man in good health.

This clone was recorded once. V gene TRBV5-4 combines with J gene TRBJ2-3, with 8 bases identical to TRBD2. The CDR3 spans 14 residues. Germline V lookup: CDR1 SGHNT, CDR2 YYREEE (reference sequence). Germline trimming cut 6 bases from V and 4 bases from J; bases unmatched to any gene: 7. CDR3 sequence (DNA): TGTGCCAGCATCCCGAACGGGGGGGCAGATACGCAGTATTTT. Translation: CASIPNGGADTQYF.

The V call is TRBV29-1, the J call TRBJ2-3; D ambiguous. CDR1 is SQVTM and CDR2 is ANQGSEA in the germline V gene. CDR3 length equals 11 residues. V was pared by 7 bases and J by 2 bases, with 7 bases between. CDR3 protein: CSAGSTDTQYF. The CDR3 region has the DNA TGCAGCGCCGGATCCACAGATACGCAGTATTTT.

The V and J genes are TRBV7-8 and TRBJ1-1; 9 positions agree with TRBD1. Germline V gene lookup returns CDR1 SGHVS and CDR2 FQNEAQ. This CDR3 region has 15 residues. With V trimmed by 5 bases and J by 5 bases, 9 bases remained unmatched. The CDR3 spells CASSRKTGGYTEAFF. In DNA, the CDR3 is TGTGCCAGCAGCCGTAAGACAGGGGGGTATACTGAAGCTTTCTTT. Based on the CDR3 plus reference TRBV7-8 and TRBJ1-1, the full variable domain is GAGVSQSPRYKVAKRGQDVALRCDPISGHVSLFWYQQALGQGPEFLTYFQNEAQLDKSGLPSDRFFAERPEGSVSTLKIQRTQQEDSAVYLCASSRKTGGYTEAFFGQGTRLTVV.

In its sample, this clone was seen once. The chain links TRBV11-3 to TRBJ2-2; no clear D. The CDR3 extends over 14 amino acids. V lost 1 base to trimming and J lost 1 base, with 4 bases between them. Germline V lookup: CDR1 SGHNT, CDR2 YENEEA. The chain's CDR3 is CASSLVRNTGELFF. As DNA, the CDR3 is TGTGCCAGCAGCTTAGTCAGGAACACCGGGGAGCTGTTTTTT.

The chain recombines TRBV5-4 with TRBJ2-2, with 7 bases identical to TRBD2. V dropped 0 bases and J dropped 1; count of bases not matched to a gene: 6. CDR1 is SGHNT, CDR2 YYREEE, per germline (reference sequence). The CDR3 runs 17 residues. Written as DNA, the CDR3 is TGTGCCAGCAGCTTGGTCGGGGGGAGTAGGAACACCGGGGAGCTGTTTTTT. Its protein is CASSLVGGSRNTGELFF.

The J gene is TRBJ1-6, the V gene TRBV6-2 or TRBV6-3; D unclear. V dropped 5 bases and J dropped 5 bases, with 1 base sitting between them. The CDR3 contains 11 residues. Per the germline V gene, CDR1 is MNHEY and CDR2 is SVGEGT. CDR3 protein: CASSHNSPLHF. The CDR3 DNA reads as TGTGCCAGCAGTCATAATTCACCCCTCCACTTT.

The CDR3 loop is CASSLYGSDTQYF. The CDR3, as DNA: TGTGCCAGCAGCTTATACGGTAGTGATACGCAGTATTTT. The chain is built from TRBV7-3 and TRBJ2-3; D gene ambiguous. Per germline, CDR1 SGHTA and CDR2 FQGTGA. The V and J ends lost 2 bases and 6 bases respectively, with 9 bases between them. CDR3 length equals 13 residues.

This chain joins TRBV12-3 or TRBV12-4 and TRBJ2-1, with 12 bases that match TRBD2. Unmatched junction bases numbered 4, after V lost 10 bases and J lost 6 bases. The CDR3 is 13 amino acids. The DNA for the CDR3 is TGTGCCACCCGACTAGCGGGGGCCAATGAGCAGTTCTTC. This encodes CATRLAGANEQFF.

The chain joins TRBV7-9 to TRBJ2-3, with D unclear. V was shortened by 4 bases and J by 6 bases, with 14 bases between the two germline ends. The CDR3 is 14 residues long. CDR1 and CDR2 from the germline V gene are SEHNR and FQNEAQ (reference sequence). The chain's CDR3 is CASSSPTLVDTQYF. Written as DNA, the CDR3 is TGTGCCAGCAGCTCCCCCACCCTGGTGGATACGCAGTATTTT.

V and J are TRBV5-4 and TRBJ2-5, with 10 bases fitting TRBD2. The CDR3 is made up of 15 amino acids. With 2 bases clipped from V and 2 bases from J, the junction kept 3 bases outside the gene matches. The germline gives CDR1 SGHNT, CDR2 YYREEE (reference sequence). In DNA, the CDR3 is TGTGCCAGCAGCTTTCGAGCGGGGGGGCAAGAGACCCAGTACTTC. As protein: CASSFRAGGQETQYF.

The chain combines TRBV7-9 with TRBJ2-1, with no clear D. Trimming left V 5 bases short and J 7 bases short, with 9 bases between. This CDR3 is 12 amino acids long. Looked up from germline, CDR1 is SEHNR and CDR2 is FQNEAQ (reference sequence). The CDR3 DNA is TGTGCCAGCAGCCCCGAGCGTAATGAGCAGTTCTTC. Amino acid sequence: CASSPERNEQFF.

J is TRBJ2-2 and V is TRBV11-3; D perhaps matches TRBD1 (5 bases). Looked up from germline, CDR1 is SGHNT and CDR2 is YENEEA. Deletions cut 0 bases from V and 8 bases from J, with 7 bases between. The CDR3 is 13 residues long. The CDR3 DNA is TGTGCCAGCAGCTTAGAAGGGGCAGGGGAGCTGTTTTTT. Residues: CASSLEGAGELFF.

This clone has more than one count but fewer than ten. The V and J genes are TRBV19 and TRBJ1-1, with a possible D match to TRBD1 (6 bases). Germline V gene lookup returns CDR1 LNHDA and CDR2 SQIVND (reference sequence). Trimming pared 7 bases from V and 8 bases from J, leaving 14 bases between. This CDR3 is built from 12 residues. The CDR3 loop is CASKNRVEEAFF. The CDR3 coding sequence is TGTGCCAGTAAGAACAGGGTGGAGGAAGCTTTCTTT. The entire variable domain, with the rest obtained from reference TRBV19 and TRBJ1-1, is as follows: DGGITQSPKYLFRKEGQNVTLSCEQNLNHDAMYWYRQDPGQGLRLIYYSQIVNDFQKGDIAEGYSVSREKKESFPLTVTSAQKNPTAFYLCASKNRVEEAFFGQGTRLTVV.

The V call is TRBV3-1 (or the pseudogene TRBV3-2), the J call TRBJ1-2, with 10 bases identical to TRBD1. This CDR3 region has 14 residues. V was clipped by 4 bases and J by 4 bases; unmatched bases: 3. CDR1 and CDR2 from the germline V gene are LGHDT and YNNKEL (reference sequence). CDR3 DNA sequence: TGTGCCAGCAGCCCTCGACAGGGGGCCTATGGCTACACCTTC. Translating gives CASSPRQGAYGYTF.

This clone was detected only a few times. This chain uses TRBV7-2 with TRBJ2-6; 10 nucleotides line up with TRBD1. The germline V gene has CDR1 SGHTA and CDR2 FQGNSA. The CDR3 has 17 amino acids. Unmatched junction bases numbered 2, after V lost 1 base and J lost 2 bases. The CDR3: CASSLVGQGAGANVLTF. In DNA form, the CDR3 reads TGTGCCAGCAGCTTAGTAGGACAGGGGGCTGGGGCCAACGTCCTGACTTTC. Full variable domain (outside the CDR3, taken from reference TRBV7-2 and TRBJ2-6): GAGVSQSPSNKVTEKGKDVELRCDPISGHTALYWYRQSLGQGLEFLIYFQGNSAPDKSGLPSDRFSAERTGGSVSTLTIQRTQQEDSAVYLCASSLVGQGAGANVLTFGAGSRLTVL.

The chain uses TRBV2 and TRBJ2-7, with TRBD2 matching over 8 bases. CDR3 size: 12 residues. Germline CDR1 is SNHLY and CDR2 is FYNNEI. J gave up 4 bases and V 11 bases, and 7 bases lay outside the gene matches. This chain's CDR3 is CAGGLGGYEQYF. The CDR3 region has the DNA TGTGCCGGGGGACTAGGAGGTTACGAGCAGTACTTC. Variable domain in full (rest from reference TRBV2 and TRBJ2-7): EPEVTQTPSHQVTQMGQEVILRCVPISNHLYFYWYRQILGQKVEFLVSFYNNEISEKSEIFDDQFSVERPDGSNFTLKIRSTKLEDSAMYFCAGGLGGYEQYFGPGTRLTVT.

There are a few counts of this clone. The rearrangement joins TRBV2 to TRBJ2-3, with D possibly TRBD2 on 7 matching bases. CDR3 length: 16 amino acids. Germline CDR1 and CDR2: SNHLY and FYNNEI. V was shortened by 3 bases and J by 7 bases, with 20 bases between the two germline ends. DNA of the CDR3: TGTGCCAGCAGTGACAATTTGGGGGGGGCAAGGAATACGCAGTATTTT. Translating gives CASSDNLGGARNTQYF.